The T cell receptor (beta chain) described here comes from a study of CD4 and CD8 cells across lung adenocarcinoma regions. Germline V gene sequence: CDR1 MNHEY, CDR2 SMNVEV (reference sequence). The CDR3 has 14 residues. V lost 5 bases, J lost 1 base, and 4 bases stayed unmatched. Within the sample, this clonotype is medium-sized (0.01 to 0.1%). Donors had localized lung adenocarcinoma, a non-small cell lung cancer. TCRdb called the PCR reads again in MiXCR, with one record for every CDR3 protein. The table records 3,500 to 5,000 distinct CDR3 sequences, approximately 43% of them present only once. Input material: CD4+ T cells from the margin of a lung tumor. The rearrangement uses TRBV27 and TRBJ1-1; 7 positions agree with TRBD1. This sequence originates from a female donor with lung adenocarcinoma. The CD4 and CD8 labels of this study may be unreliable. CDR3 region: CASSPGTANTEAFF. The CDR3 nucleotides are TGTGCCAGCAGTCCCGGGACAGCGAACACTGAAGCTTTCTTT.